Listed below are T cell receptor beta chains from one sample, sequenced in a study of beta chain features in type 1 diabetes. Here immunoSEQ multiplex PCR was the method, and the copy in TCRdb shows in-frame clones only, minus some. This sample has around 180,000 clones, with 7% to 9% found just once. The source material was central memory CD4+ T cells from blood. The source is a man between 18 and 29 years old with type 1 diabetes. Each CDR3 is given with its conserved first and last residue. A D gene is named only where the DNA matches it firmly. The listing skips clone size in some rows; elsewhere it reads once, few, many or a size class.

D gene	CDR3 length	V gene	clone size	J gene	CDR3 DNA	CDR3 protein
-	15	TRBV19	many	TRBJ2-2	TGTGCCAGTAGTAGGTGGTCAACAAACACCGGGGAGCTGTTTTTT	CASSRWSTNTGELFF
-	13	TRBV18	-	TRBJ1-4	TGTGCCAGCTCACTCGACAGGAAGGAAAAACTGTTTTTT	CASSLDRKEKLFF
-	15	TRBV18	few	TRBJ2-1	TGTGCCAGCTCACCAAGCCTAAGCTCCTACAATGAGCAGTTCTTC	CASSPSLSSYNEQFF
-	14	TRBV2	few	TRBJ1-5	TGTGCCAGCAGTCAGGTCGGCGCCAACCAGCCCCAGCATTTT	CASSQVGANQPQHF
-	17	TRBV5-6	few	TRBJ2-2	TGTGCCAGCAGCCCCCTGGCTGGGGCTGCCAACACCGGGGAGCTGTTTTTT	CASSPLAGAANTGELFF
TRBD1	16	TRBV7-9	-	TRBJ1-2	TGTGCCAGCAGCTTAGGGGCGGGGACAGGGGACTATGGCTACACCTTC	CASSLGAGTGDYGYTF
-	16	TRBV18	few	TRBJ1-2	TGTGCCAGCTCACCAAGTCCCACAGGGAGTATCTATGGCTACACCTTC	CASSPSPTGSIYGYTF
TRBD2	14	TRBV14	-	TRBJ2-7	TGTGCCAGCAGCCAATTTTTAGCGGGGGGCGAGCAGTACTTC	CASSQFLAGGEQYF
TRBD1	15	TRBV18	-	TRBJ1-1	TGTGCCAGCTCACCGGCCGGGACAGGGTGGGCTGAAGCTTTCTTT	CASSPAGTGWAEAFF
-	12	TRBV15	few	TRBJ2-5	TGTGCCACCAGCACCTACCAAGAGACCCAGTACTTC	CATSTYQETQYF
-	11	TRBV29-1	few	TRBJ2-3	TGCAGCGTCCCAAGACAGTACACGCAGTATTTT	CSVPRQYTQYF
-	11	TRBV20-1	few	TRBJ2-7	TGCAGTGCTAGACTTCGAGAGGGTCAAAACTTC	CSARLREGQNF
-	14	TRBV5-1	-	TRBJ2-7	TGCGCCAGCAGCTTGGGTGCAGGGCTTCACGAGCAGTACTTC	CASSLGAGLHEQYF
-	13	TRBV4-3	-	TRBJ2-7	TGCGCCAGCAGCTTCCCTAAGGGGAACGAGCAGTACTTC	CASSFPKGNEQYF
-	14	TRBV10-3	-	TRBJ2-1	TGTGCCATCAGTGTCGGGGAGCTGGCCGCTGAGCAGTTCTTC	CAISVGELAAEQFF
-	15	TRBV5-1	-	TRBJ2-5	TGCGCCAGCAGCTTTTTCGGGGTCGGCCAAGAGACCCAGTACTTC	CASSFFGVGQETQYF
TRBD1	12	TRBV5-6	-	TRBJ1-2	TGTGCCACCTCGACAGGGTTTTATGGCTACACCTTC	CATSTGFYGYTF
-	13	TRBV5-5	few	TRBJ1-1	TGTGCCAGCAGCTTGGTGCGGGACACTGAAGCTTTCTTT	CASSLVRDTEAFF
TRBD2	15	TRBV7-9	few	TRBJ2-5	TGTGCCAGCAGCTTAGCTGGGACTAGAGAAGAGACCCAGTACTTC	CASSLAGTREETQYF
-	15	TRBV28	-	TRBJ1-5	TGTGCCAGCAGTAGAACCGGGACCAGGGGTCAGCCCCAGCATTTT	CASSRTGTRGQPQHF
TRBD2	16	TRBV6-4	few	TRBJ2-1	TGTGCCAGCAGTGACTCTGAGCGGGGGGGAGTCGATGAGCAGTTCTTC	CASSDSERGGVDEQFF
TRBD1	14	TRBV6-5	few	TRBJ1-2	TGTGCCAGCAAAGAACAGGGGAGAGGCTATGGCTACACCTTC	CASKEQGRGYGYTF
TRBD1	13	TRBV6-5	few	TRBJ1-2	TGTGCCAGCAGCTCCCGACAGGGCGATGGCTACACCTTC	CASSSRQGDGYTF
-	13	TRBV6-6	few	TRBJ1-1	TGTGCCAGTATAGGGGCCTTGAACACTGAAGCTTTCTTT	CASIGALNTEAFF
TRBD1	15	TRBV6-1	few	TRBJ1-5	TGTGCCAGCAGTGCATCAGGACAGGGGAGTCAGCCCCAGCATTTT	CASSASGQGSQPQHF
TRBD2	17	TRBV15	-	TRBJ2-7	TGTGCCACCAGCAGAGATGACGGGGGGAGGGGTACCTACGAGCAGTACTTC	CATSRDDGGRGTYEQYF
-	15	TRBV7-2	-	TRBJ2-7	TGTGCCAGCAGCTCAGGATCAGGGGTCTCCTACGAGCAGTACTTC	CASSSGSGVSYEQYF
TRBD2	15	TRBV29-1	few	TRBJ2-3	TGCAGCGTTGTGCCAACTAGCGGGAGGGGAGATACGCAGTATTTT	CSVVPTSGRGDTQYF
-	12	TRBV28	few	TRBJ1-5	TGTGCCAGCACGAGCAGCAATCAGCCCCAGCATTTT	CASTSSNQPQHF
-	15	TRBV7-6	few	TRBJ2-1	TGTGCCAGCAGCTTCGGGGGACAGCATTACAATGAGCAGTTCTTC	CASSFGGQHYNEQFF
-	19	TRBV5-6	-	TRBJ1-6	TGTGCCAGCAGCTTTTACCTTCGCCGGACGAAGGGACTAGATTCACCCCTCCACTTT	CASSFYLRRTKGLDSPLHF
-	15	TRBV9	few	TRBJ2-1	TGTGCCAGCAGCGTGTGGACATTGGAGTACAATGAGCAGTTCTTC	CASSVWTLEYNEQFF
-	12	TRBV6-6	few	TRBJ2-1	TGTGCCAGCAGTTACTCACGGGATGAGCAGTTCTTC	CASSYSRDEQFF
TRBD2	14	TRBV9	-	TRBJ2-5	TGTGCCAGCAGCGTAGCGGGGGGGCAAGAGACCCAGTACTTC	CASSVAGGQETQYF
-	16	TRBV4-1	few	TRBJ1-4	TGCGCCAGCAGCCGCCAACGACAGGTTGTAAATGAAAAACTGTTTTTT	CASSRQRQVVNEKLFF
-	15	TRBV29-1	few	TRBJ1-1	TGCAGCGCTCGCCAGGGGTGGGGCATGAACACTGAAGCTTTCTTT	CSARQGWGMNTEAFF
-	13	TRBV30	-	TRBJ2-7	TGTGCCTGGAGTCGGTCTTTAGCCGGCGAGCAGTACTTC	CAWSRSLAGEQYF
TRBD1	17	TRBV11-3	many	TRBJ2-3	TGTGCCAGCAGCGGACGGACAGGAGGATCTAGCACAGATACGCAGTATTTT	CASSGRTGGSSTDTQYF
TRBD1	13	TRBV6-1	few	TRBJ2-7	TGTGCCAGTTGGACAGGGTCAACCTACGAGCAGTACTTC	CASWTGSTYEQYF
-	15	TRBV4-1	-	TRBJ1-3	TGCGCCAGCAGCCGCCAGAGGGTATCTGGAAACACCATATATTTT	CASSRQRVSGNTIYF